The entry below gives a single T cell receptor (beta chain) sequence along with its context. Its specificity is unknown. Germline CDR1 reads MRHNA; CDR2 reads SNTAGT. The CDR3 length is 15 residues. V gave up 3 bases and J gave up 8 bases; unmatched junction bases: 8. This specimen belongs to a study of CD8+CD57+ T cells in acquired aplastic anemia. Turning to the study itself: Sorted CD4+ and CD8+ cells yielded roughly 3 ug of DNA on average.

For CDR3 and TCR beta VDJ profiling, genomic DNA was the template used. TCRdb fed the reads into MiXCR, producing one record per CDR3 protein. There are about 210,000 distinct CDR3 sequences in the sample; around 60% occur only once, and around 28% lies in the top ten. Study conclusions and caveats: Patients shared under 30 CD8+ CDR3 sequences with controls. No significant patient-versus-control difference appeared in CD8+ Simpson's diversity.

J is TRBJ2-1 and V is TRBV6-4; 9 nucleotides line up with TRBD2. This sequence was found in a human donor in good health. Sequencing was carried out using sorted CD4+, CD8+, or CD8+CD57+ T cells (not recorded which) from PBMCs. CDR3 in DNA: TGTGCCAGCAGTGAAGGCGGGGGGGCCGCGGATGAGCAGTTCTTC. Translating it yields CASSEGGGAADEQFF.